This T cell receptor (beta chain) was documented in a study of cytomegalovirus exposure and HLA in healthy donors. The length of the CDR3 is 13 residues. The germline V gene has CDR1 SGHRS and CDR2 YFSETQ. V lost 2 bases and J lost 5, with 10 bases in between. 60 Vbeta and 13 Jbeta primers were used in PCR. Sequenced by immunoSEQ multiplex PCR; TCRdb stores in-frame clones only, minus some. There are about 200,000 clones in the sample; around 77% occur only once, and about 2.7% lies in the top ten. Material for sequencing was PBMCs. This TCR was recovered from a woman aged 25 to 39 in good health and CMV-seronegative. The chain recombines TRBV5-1 with TRBJ2-5, with D hard to call. The CDR3, as DNA: TGCGCCAGCAGCTTTAGAGGAATGGAGACCCAGTACTTC. Its translation is CASSFRGMETQYF.